This entry describes one T cell receptor (beta chain). The data are from a study of OX40 agonist ivuxolimab in advanced cancers. There are 15 residues in the CDR3. Trimming took off 5 bases at V and 2 bases at J, with 16 bases between the two ends. CDR1 and CDR2 (germline): SGHTA, FQGNSA. Method: immunoSEQ multiplex PCR; TCRdb's copy keeps in-frame clones and lacks some. The sample includes tens of thousands of clones, roughly 90% of them seen just once. This chain connects TRBV7-2 to TRBJ2-7; D unresolved. This clonotype was obtained from an adult with an advanced solid tumor such as melanoma, head and neck, liver or kidney cancer. The sequences come from CD4+ or CD8+ T cells sorted from blood, collected in a trial of the OX40 agonist ivuxolimab. CDR3 loop: CASSPVLITTYEQYF. In DNA, the CDR3 is TGTGCCAGCAGCCCAGTCCTGATTACCACCTACGAGCAGTACTTC.